A selection of T cell receptor beta chains follows, all from one sample in a study of response to subunit inactivated influenza vaccine. TCRdb redid the calling of the RT-PCR reads with MiXCR, one entry per CDR3 protein. The table has about 500,000 distinct CDR3 sequences, over 10% seen once. The sequences come from PBMCs from blood, collected about 6 weeks after vaccination. The receptors derive from a man over 45 who received an inactivated influenza vaccine. CDR3s leave out the opening cysteine and the closing phenylalanine or tryptophan.

len	v_gene	j_gene	CDR3aa
12	TRBV5-4	TRBJ2-1	ASSLVGPGDEQF
12	TRBV20-1	TRBJ2-1	SARDSGGINEQF
12	TRBV20-1	TRBJ2-4	SARTSGMGNIQY
10	TRBV29-1	TRBJ1-1	SVEVRNTEAF
9	TRBV7-2	TRBJ1-4	ASSLGRQLF
12	TRBV4-3	TRBJ2-2	ASSQDRDTGELF
14	TRBV11-2	TRBJ2-1	ASSRTGGNSYNEQF
11	TRBV7-2	TRBJ2-5	ASSSKLRGTQY
9	TRBV2	TRBJ2-7	ASSANRGQY
13	TRBV4-3	TRBJ2-1	ASSQETAYYNEQF
12	TRBV12-3/TRBV12-4	TRBJ1-5	ASSRTGGYQPQH
12	TRBV12-3/TRBV12-4	TRBJ2-1	ASITHPGYNEQF
13	TRBV5-5	TRBJ2-1	ASSLEGTSFQEQF
12	TRBV12-3/TRBV12-4	TRBJ1-1	ASSPVYGNTEAF
13	TRBV10-3	TRBJ2-7	AISEGSGSSYEQY
16	TRBV5-1	TRBJ2-2	ASSPPLAGTSATGELF
13	TRBV5-1	TRBJ1-6	ASSLERTGNSPLH
13	TRBV20-1	TRBJ1-5	SAGTPGGKGQPQH
12	TRBV5-1	TRBJ2-2	ASSLEQRTGELF
12	TRBV29-1	TRBJ1-4	SVIGSATNEKLF
14	TRBV15	TRBJ2-1	ATSRAPRLPYNEQF
13	TRBV5-1	TRBJ1-1	ASSSRTGGFTEAF
14	TRBV27	TRBJ2-7	ASSFRGGSASYEQY
14	TRBV12-3/TRBV12-4	TRBJ2-7	ASRAGGDSIYGEQY
15	TRBV24-1	TRBJ2-5	ATSDSADGRARETQY
12	TRBV5-1	TRBJ1-3	ASSLGTSGNTIY
12	TRBV7-2	TRBJ2-5	ASSLGGLQETQY
14	TRBV4-2	TRBJ2-1	ASSQDFRGSGNEQF
14	TRBV20-1	TRBJ2-7	SARNAGQGRSYEQY
14	TRBV12-3/TRBV12-4	TRBJ2-2	ASTMSGLAGTGELF
16	TRBV6-5	TRBJ2-1	ASSYSPGQGAAYNEQF
12	TRBV12-3/TRBV12-4	TRBJ1-5	ACSFSGLNQPQH
12	TRBV18	TRBJ2-5	ASSPSYGRETQY
13	TRBV20-1	TRBJ2-1	SASGGGISYNEQF
13	TRBV4-3	TRBJ2-4	ASSPSRGFKNIQY
15	TRBV25-1	TRBJ2-1	ASRATGPRRGYNEQF
14	TRBV5-4	TRBJ2-1	ASSSPTSGTSNEQF
16	TRBV11-1	TRBJ2-6	ASSSDRAFYAGANVLT
11	TRBV7-3	TRBJ2-5	ASSLIRAETQY
18	TRBV20-1	TRBJ2-3	SARLPLAGASRWGTDTQY
12	TRBV6-1	TRBJ1-2	ASRGPGRDYGYT
11	TRBV5-1	TRBJ1-4	ASSLEGNEKLF
10	TRBV6-1	TRBJ1-1	ASSEGRAEAF
13	TRBV4-1	TRBJ2-7	ASSQEPGPYYEQY
15	TRBV11-1	TRBJ2-1	ASSPTGGRSSYNEQF
17	TRBV7-2	TRBJ2-5	ASSLAKRTSGANRETQY
14	TRBV11-2	TRBJ2-1	ASSLVQGLASNEQF
12	TRBV29-1	TRBJ2-7	SVEDRQSSYEQY
12	TRBV6-2/TRBV6-3	TRBJ2-7	VSSYRRLPREQY
13	TRBV29-1	TRBJ2-3	SVASGSTSTDTQY
14	TRBV4-3	TRBJ1-6	ASSQEWEPYNSPLH